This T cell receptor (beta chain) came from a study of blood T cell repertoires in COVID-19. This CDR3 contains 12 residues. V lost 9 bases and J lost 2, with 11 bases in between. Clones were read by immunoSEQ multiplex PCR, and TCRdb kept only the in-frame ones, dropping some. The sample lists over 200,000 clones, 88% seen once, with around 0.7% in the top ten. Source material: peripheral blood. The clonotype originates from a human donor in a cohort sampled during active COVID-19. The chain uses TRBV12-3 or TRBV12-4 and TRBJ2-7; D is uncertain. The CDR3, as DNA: TGTGCCAGTAGACAAGGCGCCTACGAGCAGTACTTC. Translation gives CASRQGAYEQYF.